The next 4 T cell receptor beta chains were all read from a single sample in a study of shared clonotypes between healthy human individuals. Some clones are missing from TCRdb's copy, which holds only in-frame ones; the method was immunoSEQ multiplex PCR. The sample gives fewer than 2.5 million clones, 90% to 95% of which show up once; 0.36% is in the top ten. Sequencing was carried out using naive CD4+ T cells from PBMCs. Stated subset: CD45RA+ positively selected. These receptor sequences come from a man between 18 and 29 years old in good health. Some clones in this sample may be carry-over from other donors' samples.

The chain combines TRBV6-5 with TRBJ1-3; D gene uncertain. Trimming removed 5 bases at V and 2 bases at J, with 13 bases between. The germline CDR1 and CDR2 sequences are MNHEY and SVGAGI. CDR3 length: 15 residues. This CDR3 reads CASSARAVAGNTIYF. The CDR3 nucleotides are TGTGCCAGCAGTGCCCGAGCGGTGGCTGGAAACACCATATATTTT.

CDR3 coding DNA: TGTGCCAGCAGCTTAGGGGGCATAAACGATGAGCAGTTCTTC. Protein sequence: CASSLGGINDEQFF. The chain combines TRBV11-3 with TRBJ2-1, with D perhaps TRBD1 (5 bases). The V gene's germline CDR1 is SGHNT and CDR2 YENEEA. CDR3 size: 14 residues. Trimming removed 1 base from V and 8 bases from J, with 12 bases in between.

The J gene is TRBJ2-7, the V gene TRBV6-1, with D possibly matching TRBD2 (5 bases). The germline gives CDR1 MNHNS, CDR2 SASEGT. CDR3 length: 13 amino acids. V lost 5 bases, J lost 3 bases, and 11 bases lay in between. CDR3 in amino acids: CASSTAGSYEQYF. CDR3 sequence (DNA): TGTGCCAGCAGTACGGCTGGGAGCTACGAGCAGTACTTC.

V and J are TRBV30 and TRBJ1-4, with D unclear. Trimming took off 4 bases at V and 8 bases at J, with 11 bases between the two ends. This CDR3 spans 12 amino acids. Germline-derived CDR1 and CDR2 are GTSNPN and SVGIG (reference sequence). CDR3 amino acids: CAWNAGLEKLFF. As DNA, the CDR3 is TGTGCCTGGAATGCGGGTTTGGAAAAACTGTTTTTT. Full variable domain (rest looked up from reference TRBV30 and TRBJ1-4): SQTIHQWPATLVQPVGSPLSLECTVEGTSNPNLYWYRQAAGRGLQLLFYSVGIGQISSEVPQNLSASRPQDRQFILSSKKLLLSDSGFYLCAWNAGLEKLFFGSGTQLSVL.